Listed here are 4 T cell receptor beta chains from one sample, sequenced in a study of OX40 agonist ivuxolimab in advanced cancers. Sequencing was performed with immunoSEQ multiplex PCR; in TCRdb, only in-frame clones are kept and a portion is missing. This sample has tens of thousands of clones, with over 80% found just once. The sequencing here drew on CD4+ or CD8+ T cells sorted from blood, taken in a trial of the OX40 agonist ivuxolimab. The receptors come from an adult with an advanced solid tumor such as melanoma, head and neck, liver or kidney cancer.

J is TRBJ1-6 and V is TRBV11-2; TRBD1 is a possible D gene (6 bases). The CDR3 covers 16 residues. Trimming stripped 2 bases from V and 6 bases from J, with 14 bases between. The germline V gene encodes CDR1 SGHAT and CDR2 FQNNGV. CDR3 sequence: CASSLRGVGSNSPLHF. In nucleotides, the CDR3 is TGTGCCAGCAGCTTAAGGGGGGTAGGGAGTAATTCACCCCTCCACTTT. Filled out from reference TRBV11-2 and TRBJ1-6, the complete variable domain reads EAGVAQSPRYKIIEKRQSVAFWCNPISGHATLYWYQQILGQGPKLLIQFQNNGVVDDSQLPKDRFSAERLKGVDSTLKIQPAKLEDSAVYLCASSLRGVGSNSPLHFGNGTRLTVT.

The chain links TRBV28 to TRBJ1-5, with D hard to call. Looked up from germline, CDR1 is MDHEN and CDR2 is SYDVKM. The V end was cut by 6 bases, the J end by 6 bases, with 12 bases between. This CDR3 is built from 13 residues. The CDR3 DNA sequence: TGTGCCAGCAGACCAATGGCAATTCAGCCCCAGCATTTT. Its protein is CASRPMAIQPQHF.

This rearrangement joins TRBV19 to TRBJ2-5; TRBD1 is a possible D gene (6 bases). Germline values: CDR1 LNHDA, CDR2 SQIVND (reference sequence). The ends were cut back, 4 bases at V and 3 bases at J, with 15 bases in the middle. This CDR3 spans 15 amino acids. Here the CDR3 DNA reads TGTGCCAGTAGTAGCCACAGGGTGTTTGAAGAGACCCAGTACTTC. Translating it yields CASSSHRVFEETQYF.

The chain combines TRBV27 with TRBJ2-2; TRBD1 agrees at 8 bases. The CDR3 covers 15 residues. The germline CDR1 and CDR2 sequences are MNHEY and SMNVEV (reference sequence). V was clipped by 4 bases and J by 5 bases; unmatched bases: 6. The CDR3 DNA reads TGTGCCAGCAGTTCCTGGACAGGGAGAACCGGGGAGCTGTTTTTT. Its translation: CASSSWTGRTGELFF.